This is a list of T cell receptor beta chains from one sample in a study of blood T cell repertoires in COVID-19. Here immunoSEQ multiplex PCR was the method, and the copy in TCRdb shows in-frame clones only, minus some. The data show roughly 190,000 clones, 85% seen once. The sample consisted of peripheral blood. The receptors derive from an older woman with acute or convalescent COVID-19. Both conserved end residues are part of each CDR3.

J | V | CDR3
TRBJ1-2 | TRBV7-9 | CASSFAGTAYGYTF
TRBJ2-2 | TRBV7-9 | CASSSPSGRNTGELFF
TRBJ2-5 | TRBV9 | CASSQQGAGETQYF
TRBJ1-2 | TRBV29-1 | CSVEDGRNYGYTF
TRBJ2-7 | TRBV6-5 | CASSGRAGEQYF
TRBJ2-2 | TRBV19 | CASFPGQGITGELFF
TRBJ1-1 | TRBV6-5 | CASSLDRGTEAFF
TRBJ1-6 | TRBV4-1 | CASSQAPGSPLHF
TRBJ1-4 | TRBV27 | CASSLLGQGYEKLFF
TRBJ1-3 | TRBV2 | CASSEARGRLTGNTIYF
TRBJ2-7 | TRBV18 | CASSTGTDNEQYF
TRBJ2-2 | TRBV7-3 | CASSLDQREAGELFF
TRBJ2-1 | TRBV18 | CASSGGLPYNEQFF
TRBJ2-1 | TRBV10-1 | CASSGTSGRYNEQFF
TRBJ2-7 | TRBV18 | CASSPQTRTGGEQYF
TRBJ2-3 | TRBV5-1 | CASRDSGSTDTQYF
TRBJ2-2 | TRBV7-6 | CASSLLYRGQELFF
TRBJ2-7 | TRBV7-9 | CASSFGGPDEQYF
TRBJ1-2 | TRBV4-1 | CASSQTLNYGYTF
TRBJ2-7 | TRBV29-1 | CSVVGTDKPNEQYF
TRBJ1-2 | TRBV14 | CASSQYGGYTF
TRBJ1-2 | TRBV6-5 | CATNRREEHGYTF
TRBJ1-2 | TRBV9 | CASSKIDRGYYGYTF
TRBJ1-4 | TRBV5-4 | CASSRRDRGTTNEKLFF
TRBJ2-3 | TRBV4-1 | CASSQGLAGGTDTQYF
TRBJ1-2 | TRBV3-1/TRBV3-2 | CASSQAGTGGRYGYTF
TRBJ2-5 | TRBV4-1 | CASSQEAALPAQYF
TRBJ1-4 | TRBV7-9 | CASSYIQGQGNEKLFF
TRBJ1-1 | TRBV27 | CASSPRNRATNTEAFF
TRBJ1-2 | TRBV18 | CASSPETGSYGYTF
TRBJ2-3 | TRBV5-8 | CASTSGHELAGRDTQYF
TRBJ1-2 | TRBV27 | CASSFGGGQGASDYGYTF
TRBJ1-3 | TRBV9 | CASSFQDRGGNTIYF
TRBJ1-1 | TRBV4-1 | CASSQARELSNTEAFF
TRBJ2-2 | TRBV6-5 | CASYNRGSGTGELFF
TRBJ2-3 | TRBV11-2 | CASSLDGYRTDTQYF
TRBJ2-7 | TRBV6-5 | CASGRGGAPYEQYF
TRBJ2-5 | TRBV5-1 | CASSSGTLQETQYF
TRBJ1-6 | TRBV3-1/TRBV3-2 | CASSPPFSSSLHF
TRBJ1-1 | TRBV18 | CASSSSPAGAATEAFF
TRBJ1-3 | TRBV5-1 | CASSREGGNTIYF
TRBJ1-2 | TRBV11-3 | CASSPPRGGYTF